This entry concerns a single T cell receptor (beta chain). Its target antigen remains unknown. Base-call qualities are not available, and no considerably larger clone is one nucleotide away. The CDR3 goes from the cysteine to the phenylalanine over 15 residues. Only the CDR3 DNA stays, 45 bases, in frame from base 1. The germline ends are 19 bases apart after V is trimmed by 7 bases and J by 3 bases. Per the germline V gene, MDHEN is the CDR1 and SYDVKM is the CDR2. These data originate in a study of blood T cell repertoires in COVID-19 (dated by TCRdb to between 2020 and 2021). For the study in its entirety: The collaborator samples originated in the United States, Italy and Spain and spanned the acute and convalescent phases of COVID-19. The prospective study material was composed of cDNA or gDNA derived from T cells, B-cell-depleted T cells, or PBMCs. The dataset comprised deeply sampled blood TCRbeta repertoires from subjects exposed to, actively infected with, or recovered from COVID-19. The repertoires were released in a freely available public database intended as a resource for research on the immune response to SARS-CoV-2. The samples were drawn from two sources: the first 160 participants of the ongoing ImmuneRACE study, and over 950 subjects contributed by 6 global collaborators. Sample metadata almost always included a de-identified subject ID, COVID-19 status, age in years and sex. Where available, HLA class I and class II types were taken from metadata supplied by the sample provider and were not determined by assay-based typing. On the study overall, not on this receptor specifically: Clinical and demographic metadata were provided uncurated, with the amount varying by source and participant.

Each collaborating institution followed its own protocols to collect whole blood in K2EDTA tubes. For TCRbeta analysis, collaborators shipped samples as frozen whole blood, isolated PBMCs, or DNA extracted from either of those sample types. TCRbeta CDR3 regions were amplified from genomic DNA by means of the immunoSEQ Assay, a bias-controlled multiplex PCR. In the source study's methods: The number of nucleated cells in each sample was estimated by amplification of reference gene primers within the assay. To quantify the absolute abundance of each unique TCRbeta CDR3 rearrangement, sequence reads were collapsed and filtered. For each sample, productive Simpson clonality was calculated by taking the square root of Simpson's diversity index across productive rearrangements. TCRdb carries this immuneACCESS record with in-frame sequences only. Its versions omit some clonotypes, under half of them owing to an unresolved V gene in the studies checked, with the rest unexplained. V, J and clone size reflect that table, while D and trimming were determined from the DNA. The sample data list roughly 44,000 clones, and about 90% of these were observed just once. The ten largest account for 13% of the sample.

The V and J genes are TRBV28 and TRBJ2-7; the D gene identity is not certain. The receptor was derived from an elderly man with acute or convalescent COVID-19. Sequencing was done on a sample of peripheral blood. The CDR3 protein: CASTRAGQAIYEQYF. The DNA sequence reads TGTGCCAGCACCCGTGCTGGCCAGGCAATCTACGAGCAGTACTTC.